This T cell receptor beta chain came from a study of OX40 agonist ivuxolimab in advanced cancers. Produced via immunoSEQ multiplex PCR; TCRdb's table is partial and in-frame only. The data hold fewer than 85,000 clones, with over 90% observed a single time. The germline V gene encodes CDR1 MGHDK and CDR2 SYGVNS. The CDR3 consists of 17 residues. With V trimmed by 4 bases and J by 3 bases, 14 bases remained unmatched. The source of this sequence is an adult with an advanced solid tumor such as melanoma, head and neck, liver or kidney cancer. Sequencing was performed on CD4+ or CD8+ T cells sorted from blood, taken in a trial of the OX40 agonist ivuxolimab. The genes are TRBV25-1 and TRBJ2-7; the match to TRBD2 covers 8 bases. CDR3 sequence reads: CASSGEPPGGYYYEQYF. CDR3 sequence (DNA): TGTGCCAGCAGTGGGGAACCCCCGGGAGGGTATTACTACGAGCAGTACTTC.